The entry that follows covers one T cell receptor (beta chain) sequence. Antigen: not known. Germline V gene sequence: CDR1 SQVTM, CDR2 ANQGSEA. Deletions cut 7 bases from V and 6 bases from J, with 11 bases between. The CDR3 is made up of 11 amino acids. The study ran its PCR with 60 Vbeta and 13 Jbeta primers. Produced via immunoSEQ multiplex PCR; TCRdb's table is partial and in-frame only. The sample contains about 210,000 clones, around 81% of which appear only once. These data are taken from a study of cytomegalovirus exposure and HLA in healthy donors. Study-level findings and limits: One variant, a missense change in DCLRE1C, was linked in a later analysis to TCR beta V- and J-gene trimming. For most TCR beta V segments, an earlier analysis put the productive rate at about 90% or about 30% of the time.

What was sequenced was PBMCs. The sequence derives from a woman in her 50s in good health and CMV-seropositive. V and J are TRBV29-1 and TRBJ2-3, with D tentatively TRBD2 (5 bases). As DNA, the CDR3 is TGCAGCGCCGAACGCGGGGATACGCAGTATTTT. The encoded protein is CSAERGDTQYF.